This TCR beta chain was sequenced in a study of T-cell memory formation after mild COVID-19 (dated by TCRdb to 2020 to 2023). Looking at the study overall: TCR sequence clusters from the two donors were found to be largely donor specific. Two young, previously healthy adult volunteers made up the cohort, one male and one female. In a couple of donors, T-cell clones that expanded and contracted after mild COVID-19 were followed by sequencing TCRalpha and TCRbeta repertoires longitudinally. Findings and caveats that apply to the study as a whole: Clones contracting from day 15 to 85 had balanced CD4/CD8 phenotypes, while a second wave expanding from day 15 to 37 was biased towards CD4+. Contracting CD4+ clones turned up mainly in the CM and EM memory subsets, whereas EMRA was where CD8+ clones were enriched. The study covered only a couple of mild cases, and larger cohorts including severe cases with pre-infection samples were considered necessary. SARS-CoV-2 specificity of the second-wave clones peaking on day 37 was not confirmed. The detection of some responding clones in pre-infection memory suggests that pre-existing cross-reactive memory T cells joined the SARS-CoV-2 response.

Ficoll-Paque density gradient centrifugation was used to isolate PBMCs. Concerning this clonotype itself: Its antigen remains undetermined. Per-base quality was not reported, and no clone a single base away is much larger than it.

TCRdb lists the instrument as Illumina NovaSeq 6000. cDNA libraries for TCRalpha and TCRbeta were prepared by 5'RACE using constant-segment primers, with sample barcodes and unique molecular identifiers added. RNA was extracted from every sample with Trizol reagent. The libraries were amplified in two PCR steps, and the second step added a second sample barcode and Illumina TruSeq adapters. The libraries were sequenced on an Illumina NovaSeq using 2 x 150 bp paired-end reads. Processing in the source paper ran as follows. Demultiplexing of reads and collapsing into UMI-guided consensus sequences were performed with migec v1.2.7. Using mixcr v2.1.11, UMI consensuses were aligned to TRA and TRB V and J templates and then assembled into clonotypes. A clonotype was counted as expanded or contracted only when both edgeR and NoisET called the clonotype significant, with the noise models trained on biological replicates. edgeR calls used a false discovery rate-adjusted p below 0.01 and a log2 fold-change threshold of 1. As an exploratory analysis of dynamics, PCA with hierarchical clustering was applied to max-normalized trajectories of the 1000 most abundant clonotypes. Separately sequenced CD4+ and CD8+ repertoires were used to assign the CD4 or CD8 phenotype of responding clones. TCRdb itself trimmed the public reads at Q25 with fastp, ran MiXCR and retained productive beta chains. One record per CDR3 amino acid sequence lists the most common genes and DNA. TCRdb, not the original authors, processed these V and J calls. The sample has 450,000 to 650,000 distinct CDR3 sequences on record, roughly 20% of them singletons. Under 15% of the sample comes from the top ten.

The CDR3 has 17 amino acids, counting the end cysteine and phenylalanine. The entry retains the CDR3 DNA only, 51 bases that are in frame from base 1. CDR1 and CDR2 are read off the germline V gene (reference sequence) as MNHNY and SVGAGI. V sheds 5 bases and J sheds 1 base, leaving 19 bases between their ends. Recombination linked TRBV6-6 to TRBJ2-3; the D gene remains uncertain. The sequence was collected from an adult woman who had mild COVID-19 (a few samples of this study predate the infection). The sample titles of this study are shuffled in the database, so cell type and time point are left out; the donor was told from shared clones. Material for sequencing was PBMCs or a T cell subset sorted from them (not recorded which). Read as DNA, the sequence is TGTGCCAGCAGTGCGCCTATGACGGCATACCGCACAGATACGCAGTATTTT. This gives the protein CASSAPMTAYRTDTQYF.